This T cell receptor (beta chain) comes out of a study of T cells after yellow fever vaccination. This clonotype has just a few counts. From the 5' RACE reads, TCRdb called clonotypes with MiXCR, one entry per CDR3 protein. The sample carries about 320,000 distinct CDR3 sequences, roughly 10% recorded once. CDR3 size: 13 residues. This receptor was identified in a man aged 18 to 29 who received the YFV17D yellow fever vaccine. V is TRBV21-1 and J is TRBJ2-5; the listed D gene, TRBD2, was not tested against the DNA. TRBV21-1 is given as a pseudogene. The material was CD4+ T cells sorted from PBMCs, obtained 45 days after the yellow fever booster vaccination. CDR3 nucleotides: TGTGCCAGGGAGGGACTTACACAAGAGACCCAGTACTTC. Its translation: CAREGLTQETQYF.